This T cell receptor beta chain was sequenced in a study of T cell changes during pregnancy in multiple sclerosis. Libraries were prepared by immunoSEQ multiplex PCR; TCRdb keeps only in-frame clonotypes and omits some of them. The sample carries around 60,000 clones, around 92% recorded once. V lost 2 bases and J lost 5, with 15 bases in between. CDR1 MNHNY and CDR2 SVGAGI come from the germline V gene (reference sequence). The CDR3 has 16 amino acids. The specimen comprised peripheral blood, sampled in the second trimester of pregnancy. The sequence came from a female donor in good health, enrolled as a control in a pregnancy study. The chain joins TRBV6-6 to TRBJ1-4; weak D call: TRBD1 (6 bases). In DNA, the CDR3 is TGTGCCAGCAGTTACCCTGGACAGAGAACAAATGAAAAACTGTTTTTT. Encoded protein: CASSYPGQRTNEKLFF.